This TCR beta chain was profiled in a study of T cell responses to AZD1222 COVID-19 vaccine. Study-wide findings and caveats: The number of AZD1222 recipients seropositive at baseline was only five or six. Clonal diversity was possibly underestimated, and white British individuals and females predominated among donors.

The V gene lost 1 base and the J gene lost 1 base, with 8 bases spanning the gap. CDR1 SGHTA and CDR2 FQGNSA come from the germline V gene. CDR3 length: 15 amino acids. Here immunoSEQ multiplex PCR was the method, and the copy in TCRdb shows in-frame clones only, minus some. The sample contains around 95,000 clones, about 86% of which appear only once. Comments on this clone: Its antigen is unknown. The same CDR3 arises from other DNA sequences in this sample as well.

The chain employs TRBV7-2 and TRBJ1-3; D gene uncertain. The sample was peripheral blood, taken on day 0 of AZD1222 vaccination. The sequence derives from an adult in good health. The CDR3 nucleotides are TGTGCCAGCAGCTTAGATCGGGGTTCTGGAAACACCATATATTTT. Protein: CASSLDRGSGNTIYF.